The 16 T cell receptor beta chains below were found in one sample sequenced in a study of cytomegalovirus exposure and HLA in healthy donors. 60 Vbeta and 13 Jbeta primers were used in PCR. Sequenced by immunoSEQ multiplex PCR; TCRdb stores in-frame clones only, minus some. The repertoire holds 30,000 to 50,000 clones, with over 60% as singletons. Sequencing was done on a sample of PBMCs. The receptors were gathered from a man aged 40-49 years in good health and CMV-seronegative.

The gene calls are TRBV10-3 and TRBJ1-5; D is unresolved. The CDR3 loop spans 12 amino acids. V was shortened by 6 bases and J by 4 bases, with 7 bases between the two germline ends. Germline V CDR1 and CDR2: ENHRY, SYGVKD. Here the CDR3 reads CAISADNQPQHF. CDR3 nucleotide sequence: TGTGCCATCAGCGCGGATAATCAGCCCCAGCATTTT.

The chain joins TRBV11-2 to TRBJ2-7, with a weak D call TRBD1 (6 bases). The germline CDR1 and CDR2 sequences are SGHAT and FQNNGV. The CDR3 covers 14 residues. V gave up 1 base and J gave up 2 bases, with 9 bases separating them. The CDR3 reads CASSLGTGTYEQYF. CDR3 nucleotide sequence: TGTGCCAGCAGCTTAGGCACAGGGACCTACGAGCAGTACTTC.

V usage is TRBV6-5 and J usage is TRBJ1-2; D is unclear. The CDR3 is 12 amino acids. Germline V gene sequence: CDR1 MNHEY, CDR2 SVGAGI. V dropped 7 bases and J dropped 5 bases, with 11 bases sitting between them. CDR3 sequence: CASTRGGYGYTF. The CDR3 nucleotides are TGTGCCAGCACCAGAGGAGGGTATGGCTACACCTTC.

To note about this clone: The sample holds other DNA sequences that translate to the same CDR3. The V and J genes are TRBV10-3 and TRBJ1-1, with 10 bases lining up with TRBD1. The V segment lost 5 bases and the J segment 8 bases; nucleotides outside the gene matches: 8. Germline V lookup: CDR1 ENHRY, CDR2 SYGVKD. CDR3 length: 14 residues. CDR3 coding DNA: TGTGCCATCAGTCCGGACAGGGGGGTGACCGAAGCTTTCTTT. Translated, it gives CAISPDRGVTEAFF.

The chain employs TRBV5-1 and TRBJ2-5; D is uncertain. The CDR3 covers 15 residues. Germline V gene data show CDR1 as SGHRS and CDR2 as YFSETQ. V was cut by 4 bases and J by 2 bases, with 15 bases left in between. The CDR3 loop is CASSADTFSQETQYF. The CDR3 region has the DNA TGCGCCAGCAGCGCCGACACCTTCTCTCAAGAGACCCAGTACTTC.

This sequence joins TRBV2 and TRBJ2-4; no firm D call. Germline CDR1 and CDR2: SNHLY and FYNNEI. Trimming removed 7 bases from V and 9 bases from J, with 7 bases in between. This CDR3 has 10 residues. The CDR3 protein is CASKSGIQYF. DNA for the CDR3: TGTGCCAGCAAATCGGGCATTCAGTACTTC.

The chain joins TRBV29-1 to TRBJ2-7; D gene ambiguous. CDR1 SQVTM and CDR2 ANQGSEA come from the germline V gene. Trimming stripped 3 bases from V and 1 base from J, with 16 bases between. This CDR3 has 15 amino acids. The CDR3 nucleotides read TGCAGCGTTGAGAGTACTACCGCCGCTTCCTACGAGCAGTACTTC. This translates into CSVESTTAASYEQYF.

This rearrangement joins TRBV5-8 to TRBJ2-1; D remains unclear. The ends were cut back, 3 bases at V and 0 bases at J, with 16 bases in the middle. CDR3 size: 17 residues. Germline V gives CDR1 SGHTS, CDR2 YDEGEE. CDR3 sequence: CASSSLVSFSSYNEQFF. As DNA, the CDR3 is TGTGCCAGCAGCTCACTTGTATCGTTTAGCTCCTACAATGAGCAGTTCTTC.

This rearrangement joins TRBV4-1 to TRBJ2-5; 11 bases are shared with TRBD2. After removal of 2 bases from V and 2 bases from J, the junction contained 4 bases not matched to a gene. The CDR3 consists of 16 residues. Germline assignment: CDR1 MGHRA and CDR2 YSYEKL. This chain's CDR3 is CASSQQGLAVQETQYF. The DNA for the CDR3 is TGCGCCAGCAGCCAACAGGGACTAGCGGTTCAAGAGACCCAGTACTTC.

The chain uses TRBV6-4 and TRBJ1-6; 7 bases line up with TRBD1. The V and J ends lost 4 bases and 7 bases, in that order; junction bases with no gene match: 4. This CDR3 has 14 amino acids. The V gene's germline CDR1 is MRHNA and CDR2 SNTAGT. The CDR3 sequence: CASSATGPNSPLHF. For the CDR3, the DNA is TGTGCCAGCAGTGCGACAGGGCCCAATTCACCCCTCCACTTT.

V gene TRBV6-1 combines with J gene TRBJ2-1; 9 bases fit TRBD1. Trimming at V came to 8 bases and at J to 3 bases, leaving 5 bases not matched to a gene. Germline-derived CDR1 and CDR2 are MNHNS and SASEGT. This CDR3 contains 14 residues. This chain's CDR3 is CASLVGQGYNEQFF. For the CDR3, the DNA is TGTGCCAGCTTGGTGGGACAGGGCTACAATGAGCAGTTCTTC.

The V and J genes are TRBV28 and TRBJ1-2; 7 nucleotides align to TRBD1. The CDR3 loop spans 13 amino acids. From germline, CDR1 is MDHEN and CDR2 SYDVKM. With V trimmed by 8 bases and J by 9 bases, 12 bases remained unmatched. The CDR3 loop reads CASGGLRGESYTF. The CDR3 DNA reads TGTGCCAGCGGAGGCCTCAGGGGGGAAAGCTACACCTTC.

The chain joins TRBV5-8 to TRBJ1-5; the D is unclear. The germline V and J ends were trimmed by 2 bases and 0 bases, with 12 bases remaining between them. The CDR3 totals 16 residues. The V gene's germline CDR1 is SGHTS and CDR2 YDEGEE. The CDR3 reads CASSLGNSYSNQPQHF. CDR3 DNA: TGTGCCAGCAGCTTAGGCAACAGCTATAGCAATCAGCCCCAGCATTTT.

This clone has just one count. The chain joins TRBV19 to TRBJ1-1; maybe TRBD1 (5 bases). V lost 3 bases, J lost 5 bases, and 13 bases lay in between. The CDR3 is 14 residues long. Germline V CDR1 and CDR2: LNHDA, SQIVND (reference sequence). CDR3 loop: CASSIIQGWTEAFF. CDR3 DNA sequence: TGTGCCAGTAGTATTATTCAGGGTTGGACTGAAGCTTTCTTT. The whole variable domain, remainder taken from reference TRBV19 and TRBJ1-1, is DGGITQSPKYLFRKEGQNVTLSCEQNLNHDAMYWYRQDPGQGLRLIYYSQIVNDFQKGDIAEGYSVSREKKESFPLTVTSAQKNPTAFYLCASSIIQGWTEAFFGQGTRLTVV.

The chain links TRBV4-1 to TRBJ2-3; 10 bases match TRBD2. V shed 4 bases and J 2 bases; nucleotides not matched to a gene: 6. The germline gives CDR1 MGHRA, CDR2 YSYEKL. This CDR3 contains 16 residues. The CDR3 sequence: CASSPQAGGVTDTQYF. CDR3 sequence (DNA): TGCGCCAGCAGCCCCCAAGCGGGGGGGGTCACAGATACGCAGTATTTT.

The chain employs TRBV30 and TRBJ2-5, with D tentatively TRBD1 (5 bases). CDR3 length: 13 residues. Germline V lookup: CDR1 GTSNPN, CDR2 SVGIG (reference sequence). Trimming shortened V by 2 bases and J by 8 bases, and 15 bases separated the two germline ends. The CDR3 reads CAWSSAGKTTQYF. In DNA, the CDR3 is TGTGCCTGGAGTTCGGCAGGGAAGACCACCCAGTACTTC.